At least ten counts were recorded for the clone carrying this T cell receptor beta chain. The antigen is unknown. The data were taken from a study of Graves' ophthalmopathy and Graves' hyperthyroidism. Study-wide findings and caveats: A classifier, a 13-signature model, separated ophthalmopathy from stable hyperthyroidism with roughly 90% sensitivity and approximately 80% specificity.

Recruitment covered hyperthyroidism patients aged 18 to 65 whose new diagnosis was of under 2 months' duration. From RNA, the CDR3 regions of TCR beta chains were amplified and sequenced. First-round RT-PCR relied on HTBI primers, and a second-round multiplex PCR came next. In TCRdb, the multiplex PCR reads were re-called with MiXCR into one record per CDR3 protein. The top ten clones hold 8.5% to 14% of a sample with over a million distinct CDR3 sequences, roughly two fifths of them seen once. The receptor was isolated from an adult man with Graves' hyperthyroidism. The sample was peripheral blood or thyroid tissue (not recorded which).

This CDR3 is CASQDRVWDQPQHF. CDR3 nucleotides: TGTGCCAGCCAGGACAGGGTTTGGGATCAGCCCCAGCATTTT. The chain uses TRBV2 and TRBJ1-5; 8 bases line up with TRBD1. In germline, CDR1 is SNHLY, CDR2 FYNNEI. With 8 bases clipped from V and 5 bases from J, the junction kept 8 bases outside the gene matches. CDR3 length: 14 residues.